This T cell receptor beta chain was retrieved from a study of T cells in localized non-small cell lung cancer. Study-wide findings and caveats: Of the top 100 tumor clones, median 57 were in adjacent lung, approximately 28 among its top 100. Since sequencing was restricted to only one region of the tumor, intratumor heterogeneity remains a possibility. Adjacent uninvolved lung tissue had the highest T cell clonality, exceeding tumor. Density of T cells in blood, when higher, went with longer overall survival.

Worth noting for this clone: Its antigen is undetermined.

V was trimmed by 5 bases and J by 1 base, leaving 14 bases between them. Germline-derived CDR1 and CDR2 are SGHVS and FNYEAQ. The CDR3 consists of 16 residues. The method was immunoSEQ multiplex PCR; TCRdb's version includes in-frame clones alone and lacks a portion of them. The repertoire holds about 52,000 clones, with about 87% as singletons. This chain connects TRBV7-6 to TRBJ2-2; maybe TRBD2 (6 bases). This TCR derives from a female donor with stage II lung adenocarcinoma. The starting material was PBMCs, obtained before any cancer treatment. CDR3 sequence: CASSPPVGGNTGELFF. In nucleotides, the CDR3 is TGTGCCAGCAGCCCCCCAGTGGGGGGGAACACCGGGGAGCTGTTTTTT.